What follows are 17 T cell receptor beta chains derived from one specimen sequenced in a study of T-cell reconstitution after alpha-beta-depleted transplantation in children. Unique molecular identifiers tagged the TCRbeta library. TCRdb used MiXCR to reprocess the PCR reads, holding one entry per CDR3 protein. Counted here are roughly 200,000 distinct CDR3 sequences, about 11% occurring once; the ten biggest clones make up roughly 27%. This specimen was PBMCs, taken before TCRalphabeta/CD19-depleted stem cell transplant. All receptors derive from a child less than two years old with acute myeloid leukemia, due to receive a stem cell transplant.

This clonotype was counted a few times. The chain uses TRBV7-9 and TRBJ2-1; either TRBD1 or TRBD2 may fit D (5 bases each). V lost 5 bases to trimming and J lost 4 bases, with 15 bases between them. The length of the CDR3 is 15 residues. CDR1 SEHNR and CDR2 FQNEAQ come from the germline V gene (reference sequence). In DNA form, the CDR3 reads TGTGCCAGCAGCCCGGGGCATCTTCCATACAATGAGCAGTTCTTC. This gives the protein CASSPGHLPYNEQFF.

This clonotype was seen at least ten times. The chain has TRBV28 and TRBJ2-7; 7 bases match TRBD1. Looked up from germline, CDR1 is MDHEN and CDR2 is SYDVKM. The CDR3 totals 11 residues. Losses at the gene ends were 8 bases for V and 5 bases for J; bases not matched to a gene: 3. This CDR3 reads CASLGGHEQYF. The CDR3 bases are TGTGCCAGCCTAGGGGGCCACGAGCAGTACTTC.

This clonotype was recorded at least ten times. DNA of the CDR3: TGCGCCAGCAGCTTGGACTTGCGAGGCTACACCTTC. Translating it yields CASSLDLRGYTF. The chain is built from TRBV5-1 and TRBJ1-2; D remains ambiguous. V was cut by 0 bases and J by 8 bases, with 8 bases left in between. This CDR3 contains 12 residues. Germline lookup yields CDR1 SGHRS and CDR2 YFSETQ.

With regard to this clonotype: Mismatch with germline at one junction end may stem from a read error. The V gene is TRBV10-1, the J gene TRBJ2-7; D gene unclear. This CDR3 has 13 amino acids. CDR1 and CDR2 from the germline V gene are WNHNN and SYGVQD (reference sequence). CDR3 protein: CAGSESNGYEQYF. The CDR3 DNA is TGCGCCGGCAGTGAGTCGAATGGGTACGAGCAGTACTTC.

This clonotype has a single count. This rearrangement joins TRBV5-1 to TRBJ2-1; tentative D call: TRBD2 (5 bases). Per the germline V gene, CDR1 is SGHRS and CDR2 is YFSETQ. CDR3 length: 14 residues. Trimming pared 6 bases from V and 6 bases from J, leaving 16 bases between. The CDR3 sequence is CASNPYIGGNEQFF. DNA for the CDR3: TGCGCCAGCAACCCATACATAGGAGGCAATGAGCAGTTCTTC.

Ten or more counts support this clonotype. The chain couples TRBV28 to TRBJ2-1, with D possibly matching TRBD2 (5 bases). Between the trimmed V and J ends, which lost 5 bases and 7 bases, there was a span of 21 bases. Germline values: CDR1 MDHEN, CDR2 SYDVKM. CDR3 length: 16 amino acids. The chain's CDR3 is CASSTHSAKRRNEQFF. The CDR3 DNA reads TGTGCCAGCAGTACGCATAGCGCCAAGCGTCGGAATGAGCAGTTCTTC.

V is TRBV4-1 and J is TRBJ2-7; D remains unclear. V dropped 0 bases and J dropped 3 bases, with 12 bases sitting between them. The germline V gene encodes CDR1 MGHRA and CDR2 YSYEKL. The CDR3 has 15 amino acids. The CDR3 loop is CASSQDVTGDYEQYF. CDR3 DNA: TGCGCCAGCAGCCAAGATGTTACCGGTGACTACGAGCAGTACTTC.

This clonotype was seen repeatedly, ten times or more. CDR3 in amino acids: CSVEDQGGPGQPQHF. The DNA for the CDR3 is TGCAGCGTTGAGGACCAGGGGGGGCCTGGTCAGCCCCAGCATTTT. The J gene is TRBJ1-5, the V gene TRBV29-1; 7 positions agree with TRBD1. Germline CDR1 and CDR2: SQVTM and ANQGSEA. The junction had 11 bases not matched to a gene; V was cut back by 3 bases and J by 6 bases. The CDR3 loop spans 15 amino acids.

The sample holds many counts of this clonotype. The V call is TRBV20-1, the J call TRBJ2-1, with D hard to call. V lost 6 bases and J lost 7, with 19 bases in between. Germline CDR1 and CDR2: DFQATT and SNEGSKA (reference sequence). The CDR3 totals 14 residues. For the CDR3, the DNA is TGCAGTGCCGGTCTCGGAGTTGAGAATAATGAGCAGTTCTTC. Translation gives CSAGLGVENNEQFF.

The table lists this clonotype with a few counts. V gene TRBV11-2 combines with J gene TRBJ2-1, with D possibly being TRBD2 (7 bases). This CDR3 has 16 residues. Germline CDR1 reads SGHAT; CDR2 reads FQNNGV. V lost 5 bases to trimming and J lost 4 bases, with 18 bases between them. The CDR3 DNA sequence: TGTGCCAGCAGCCCCCAGCGCGGGGGCCAATACAATGAGCAGTTCTTC. It yields the protein CASSPQRGGQYNEQFF.

This clonotype occurred a few times. This chain joins TRBV19 and TRBJ1-1; D remains unclear. In germline, CDR1 is LNHDA, CDR2 SQIVND (reference sequence). The length of the CDR3 is 13 residues. V was pared by 5 bases and J by 3 bases, with 10 bases between. The CDR3 is CASSARRDTEAFF. In DNA, the CDR3 is TGTGCCAGTAGTGCTAGGAGGGACACTGAAGCTTTCTTT.

This clonotype was observed at least ten times. The V call is TRBV2, the J call TRBJ2-1; tentatively, D is TRBD2 (6 bases). The CDR3 totals 14 residues. The V and J ends lost 6 bases and 6 bases respectively, with 15 bases between them. The germline V gene encodes CDR1 SNHLY and CDR2 FYNNEI. CDR3 residues: CASSVMGTANEQFF. For the CDR3, the DNA is TGTGCCAGCAGCGTTATGGGGACTGCCAATGAGCAGTTCTTC.

This clonotype showed up many times. The rearrangement links TRBV9 to TRBJ2-3; perhaps TRBD2 as D (5 bases). The CDR3 has 16 residues. V gave up 3 bases and J gave up 0 bases, with 14 bases separating them. The germline V gene has CDR1 SGDLS and CDR2 YYNGEE. The chain's CDR3 is CASSAAGVSSTDTQYF. The DNA of the CDR3 is TGTGCCAGCAGCGCGGCCGGGGTATCTAGCACAGATACGCAGTATTTT.

Ten or more counts support this clonotype. J is TRBJ2-3 and V is TRBV7-9, with 7 bases that match TRBD1. Losses at the gene ends were 3 bases for V and 4 bases for J; bases not matched to a gene: 10. Germline-derived CDR1 and CDR2 are SEHNR and FQNEAQ (reference sequence). The CDR3 loop spans 16 amino acids. CDR3 loop: CASSFVRTGGADTQYF. Here the CDR3 DNA reads TGTGCCAGCAGCTTCGTCCGGACAGGTGGGGCAGATACGCAGTATTTT.

The CDR3: CASSLFAGGSYEQYF. DNA for the CDR3: TGCGCCAGCAGCTTGTTTGCGGGGGGCAGCTACGAGCAGTACTTC. V and J are TRBV5-1 and TRBJ2-7, with TRBD2 matching over 8 bases. The CDR3 length is 15 residues. Germline V gives CDR1 SGHRS, CDR2 YFSETQ. The J segment lost 3 bases and the V segment lost 1 base, leaving 6 bases of the junction unmatched.

This clonotype was seen many times. V and J are TRBV20-1 and TRBJ1-2; D perhaps matches TRBD1 (6 bases). CDR1 is DFQATT and CDR2 is SNEGSKA in the germline V gene (reference sequence). Trimming left V 0 bases short and J 4 bases short, with 15 bases between. This CDR3 spans 15 amino acids. The CDR3 reads CSARDGRGTVYGYTF. In nucleotides, the CDR3 is TGCAGTGCTAGAGACGGAAGGGGGACTGTCTATGGCTACACCTTC.

At least ten counts were recorded for this clonotype. The chain recombines TRBV5-1 with TRBJ2-3, with D perhaps TRBD1 or TRBD2 (5 bases each). The germline gives CDR1 SGHRS, CDR2 YFSETQ. This CDR3 has 16 residues. The V gene lost 3 bases and the J gene lost 4 bases, with 18 bases spanning the gap. The CDR3 region has the DNA TGCGCCAGCAGCTATTGGTGGGGGACGGGCGCAGATACGCAGTATTTT. Protein product: CASSYWWGTGADTQYF. The full variable domain, in which reference TRBV5-1 and TRBJ2-3 provide the parts outside the CDR3, is KAGVTQTPRYLIKTRGQQVTLSCSPISGHRSVSWYQQTPGQGLQFLFEYFSETQRNKGNFPGRFSGRQFSNSRSEMNVSTLELGDSALYLCASSYWWGTGADTQYFGPGTRLTVL.